This T cell receptor (gamma chain) was recovered during a study of gammadelta T cells in human blood. Study observations and caveats: Microbial exposure reportedly appeared to drive polyclonal expansion of innate gamma-delta T cells right after birth.

About this clone: Its antigen is currently unknown. A far more abundant clone sits one base away, making this likely a read error.

TCRdb reanalyzed the RT-PCR reads using CATT. In the table there are approximately 210 gamma-chain clones, 6.5% to 8% of which are singletons. Per the germline V gene, CDR1 is GITISATS and CDR2 is ISYDGTV (reference sequence). This CDR3 comprises 12 residues. The TCR sequence derives from a human donor. Sequences were obtained from Vgamma9Vdelta2 gamma-delta T cells from infant blood. The chain has TRGV9 and TRGJ1 or TRGJ2. Matching the DNA to germline supplied the J gene, which TCRdb does not give. CDR3 DNA sequence: TGTGCCGTGTGGGAGGATTATTATAAGAAACTCTTT. Translating it yields CAVWEDYYKKLF.